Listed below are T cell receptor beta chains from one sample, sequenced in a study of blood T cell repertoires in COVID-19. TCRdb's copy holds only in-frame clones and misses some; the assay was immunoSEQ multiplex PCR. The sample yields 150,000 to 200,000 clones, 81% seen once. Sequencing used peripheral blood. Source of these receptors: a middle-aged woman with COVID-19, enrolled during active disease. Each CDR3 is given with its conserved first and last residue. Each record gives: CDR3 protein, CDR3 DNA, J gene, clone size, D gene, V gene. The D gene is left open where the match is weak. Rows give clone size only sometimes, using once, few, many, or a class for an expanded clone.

CAWSQDYGYTF | TGTGCCTGGAGCCAGGATTATGGCTACACCTTC | TRBJ1-2 | - | - | TRBV30
CASSSRGGPSTDTQYF | TGCGCCAGCAGCTCTCGCGGGGGTCCTAGCACAGATACGCAGTATTTT | TRBJ2-3 | few | TRBD2 | TRBV5-1
CASSSYSVGSGTSYEQYF | TGTGCCAGCAGCTCGTACTCGGTGGGTAGCGGGACCTCCTACGAGCAGTACTTC | TRBJ2-7 | - | TRBD2 | TRBV11-3
CASSFLAGPADTQYF | TGTGCCAGCAGCTTCCTAGCGGGGCCTGCAGATACGCAGTATTTT | TRBJ2-3 | many | TRBD2 | TRBV11-2
CAWKLQPQHF | TGTGCCTGGAAGCTTCAGCCCCAGCATTTT | TRBJ1-5 | - | - | TRBV30
CASSPAGGLASYEQYF | TGTGCCAGCAGTCCTGCGGGGGGGCTAGCGAGCTACGAGCAGTACTTC | TRBJ2-7 | - | TRBD2 | TRBV27
CASSAARDREAFF | TGTGCCAGCAGCGCCGCCAGAGACAGGGAAGCTTTCTTT | TRBJ1-1 | few | - | TRBV11-2
CASSFRTGGNYLQETQYF | TGTGCCAGCAGCTTCCGGACAGGGGGCAACTACCTTCAAGAGACCCAGTACTTC | TRBJ2-5 | - | TRBD1 | TRBV5-5
CAKLRNTEAFF | TGTGCCAAACTAAGGAACACTGAAGCTTTCTTT | TRBJ1-1 | once | - | TRBV2
CASSETGYQPQHF | TGTGCCAGCAGTGAGACAGGTTATCAGCCCCAGCATTTT | TRBJ1-5 | - | - | TRBV2
CASSLAGDGYTF | TGTGCCAGCAGTTTAGCAGGGGATGGCTACACCTTC | TRBJ1-2 | - | - | TRBV12-3/TRBV12-4
CASRPGTEAFF | TGTGCCTCCCGCCCCGGGACTGAAGCTTTCTTT | TRBJ1-1 | - | - | TRBV30
CASSQAVGSYDEQYF | TGCGCCAGCAGCCAAGCTGTCGGGAGTTACGACGAGCAGTACTTC | TRBJ2-7 | - | - | TRBV4-1
CASSSSGRAADTQYF | TGTGCCAGCAGTTCTAGCGGGAGGGCCGCAGATACGCAGTATTTT | TRBJ2-3 | - | TRBD2 | TRBV6-5
CASSVKGGGHLQETQYF | TGTGCCAGCAGCGTAAAGGGAGGGGGTCACCTCCAAGAGACCCAGTACTTC | TRBJ2-5 | - | - | TRBV9
CASNLGGSTDTQYF | TGTGCCAGCAACCTGGGAGGGAGCACAGATACGCAGTATTTT | TRBJ2-3 | - | TRBD2 | TRBV9
CASSIQVSNTGELFF | TGTGCCAGTAGTATTCAGGTATCGAACACCGGGGAGCTGTTTTTT | TRBJ2-2 | - | - | TRBV19
CASSPATAISGNTIYF | TGTGCCAGCTCACCGGCGACAGCCATCTCTGGAAACACCATATATTTT | TRBJ1-3 | - | - | TRBV18
CASLQRTNTGELFF | TGTGCCAGTCTCCAGCGGACGAACACCGGGGAGCTGTTTTTT | TRBJ2-2 | once | - | TRBV5-6
CASSLPGGTDTQYF | TGTGCCAGCAGTTTACCGGGTGGCACAGATACGCAGTATTTT | TRBJ2-3 | - | - | TRBV27
CSASTGTGRYEQYF | TGCAGCGCCTCAACCGGGACAGGGAGATACGAGCAGTACTTC | TRBJ2-7 | - | TRBD1 | TRBV29-1
CASSLLALAEFNTDTQYF | TGTGCCAGCAGCTTACTGGCTTTGGCGGAGTTTAACACAGATACGCAGTATTTT | TRBJ2-3 | - | - | TRBV7-8
CATGQGDTEAFF | TGTGCCACCGGACAGGGGGACACTGAAGCTTTCTTT | TRBJ1-1 | - | TRBD1 | TRBV9
CASSPKGGETQYF | TGTGCCAGCTCACCGAAGGGCGGGGAGACCCAGTACTTC | TRBJ2-5 | - | - | TRBV18
CASRAGRGTGELFF | TGTGCCAGCAGAGCCGGAAGAGGAACCGGGGAGCTGTTTTTT | TRBJ2-2 | few | - | TRBV27
CASSLANQGQDDGGYTF | TGCGCCAGCAGCTTGGCCAACCAGGGACAGGATGATGGAGGCTACACCTTC | TRBJ1-2 | - | TRBD1 | TRBV5-1
CASSLGLAGGPGNEQYF | TGTGCCAGCAGCCTCGGACTAGCGGGAGGGCCGGGGAACGAGCAGTACTTC | TRBJ2-7 | - | TRBD2 | TRBV3-1/TRBV3-2
CASSQVGLSGSYEQYF | TGCGCCAGCAGCCAAGTCGGGCTTAGCGGGAGTTACGAGCAGTACTTC | TRBJ2-7 | - | TRBD2 | TRBV4-1
CASSKTSGRADEQFF | TGTGCCAGTAGTAAAACTAGCGGGAGGGCCGATGAGCAGTTCTTC | TRBJ2-1 | - | TRBD2 | TRBV19
CASSIRSLTKNTEAFF | TGTGCCAGTAGTATAAGATCACTAACCAAGAACACTGAAGCTTTCTTT | TRBJ1-1 | - | - | TRBV19
CSVNLGGTEAFF | TGCAGCGTTAATTTGGGGGGCACTGAAGCTTTCTTT | TRBJ1-1 | - | - | TRBV29-1
CASSQGADYGYTF | TGCGCCAGCAGCCAGGGGGCTGACTATGGCTACACCTTC | TRBJ1-2 | - | - | TRBV4-1
CASWGQGSSYNSPLHF | TGTGCCAGCTGGGGACAAGGGAGCTCCTATAATTCACCCCTCCACTTT | TRBJ1-6 | - | - | TRBV2
CASSIGAGVTDTQYF | TGTGCCAGTAGTATAGGAGCGGGAGTGACAGATACGCAGTATTTT | TRBJ2-3 | - | TRBD2 | TRBV19
CASSGGQRNQETQYF | TGTGCCAGCAGCGGGGGACAGAGGAATCAAGAGACCCAGTACTTC | TRBJ2-5 | once | TRBD1 | TRBV5-4
CASSTSGGSTDTQYF | TGTGCCAGCAGCACTAGCGGGGGTAGCACAGATACGCAGTATTTT | TRBJ2-3 | once | TRBD2 | TRBV7-3
CASSPGGVGAGDEQYF | TGCGCCAGCAGCCCGGGCGGCGTGGGAGCCGGCGACGAGCAGTACTTC | TRBJ2-7 | - | - | TRBV5-1